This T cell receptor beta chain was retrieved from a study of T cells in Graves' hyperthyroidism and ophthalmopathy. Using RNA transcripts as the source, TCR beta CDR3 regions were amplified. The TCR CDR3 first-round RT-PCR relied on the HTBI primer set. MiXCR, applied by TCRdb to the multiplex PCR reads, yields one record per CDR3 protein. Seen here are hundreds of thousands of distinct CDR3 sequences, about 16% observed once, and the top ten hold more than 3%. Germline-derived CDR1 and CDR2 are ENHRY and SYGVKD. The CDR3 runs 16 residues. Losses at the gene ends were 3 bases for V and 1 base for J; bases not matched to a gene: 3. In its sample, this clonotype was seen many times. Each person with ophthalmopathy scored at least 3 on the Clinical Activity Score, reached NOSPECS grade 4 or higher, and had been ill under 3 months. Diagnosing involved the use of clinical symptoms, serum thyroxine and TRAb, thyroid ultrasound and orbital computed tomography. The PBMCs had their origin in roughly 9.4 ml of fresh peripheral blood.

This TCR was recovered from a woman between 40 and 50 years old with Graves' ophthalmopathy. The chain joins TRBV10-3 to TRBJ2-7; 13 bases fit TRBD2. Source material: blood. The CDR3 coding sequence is TGTGCCATCAGTGATGTGGGACTAGCGGGATCCTACGAGCAGTACTTC. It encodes CAISDVGLAGSYEQYF.